The 32 T cell receptor beta chains below all came from one sample that was sequenced in a study of technical replicates of blood from several donors. TCRdb's copy holds only in-frame clones and misses some; the assay was immunoSEQ multiplex PCR. The sample carries fewer than 65,000 clones, approximately 90% recorded once. Source material: PBMCs. The receptors here all came from a human donor in good health. Some clones in this sample may be carry-over from other donors' samples.

The rearrangement joins TRBV4-3 to TRBJ2-7; 7 bases agree with TRBD1. With 2 bases clipped from V and 4 bases from J, the junction kept 5 bases outside the gene matches. Germline CDR1 LGHNA, CDR2 YSLEER. The CDR3 runs 14 residues. The CDR3 bases are TGCGCCAGCAGCCAAAGGACAGGAAAGTACGAGCAGTACTTC. It is translated as CASSQRTGKYEQYF.

CDR3 nucleotides: TGTGCCAGCAGCTTACCCATGGGACTAGCGGGAACCTCCGAGCAGTACTTC. Translating gives CASSLPMGLAGTSEQYF. V and J are TRBV13 and TRBJ2-7; 13 bases line up with TRBD2. Germline V lookup: CDR1 PRHDT, CDR2 FYEKMQ (reference sequence). This CDR3 comprises 17 residues. Trimming removed 2 bases from V and 6 bases from J; junction bases left unmatched: 10.

The V gene is TRBV5-4, the J gene TRBJ1-3, with D possibly TRBD1 on 5 matching bases. Per germline, CDR1 SGHNT and CDR2 YYREEE (reference sequence). The CDR3 is made up of 15 amino acids. The ends were cut back, 4 bases at V and 0 bases at J, with 11 bases in the middle. The CDR3, as DNA: TGTGCCAGCAGCAGGCAGGGCAGCTCTGGAAACACCATATATTTT. Translating it yields CASSRQGSSGNTIYF. Full variable domain (rest looked up from reference TRBV5-4 and TRBJ1-3): ETGVTQSPTHLIKTRGQQVTLRCSSQSGHNTVSWYQQALGQGPQFIFQYYREEENGRGNFPPRFSGLQFPNYSSELNVNALELDDSALYLCASSRQGSSGNTIYFGEGSWLTVV.

This chain links TRBV18 with TRBJ1-1; D is possibly TRBD1 (6 bases). The CDR3 length is 12 residues. Germline V gives CDR1 KGHSH, CDR2 LQKENI. V lost 6 bases and J lost 7, with 12 bases in between. The CDR3 DNA is TGTGCCAGCTCCCGCGGACAGATTGAAGCTTTCTTT. This codes for CASSRGQIEAFF.

The CDR3, as DNA: TGTGCCAGCAGGGGCAGTAACACTGAAGCTTTCTTT. It is translated as CASRGSNTEAFF. The J gene is TRBJ1-1, the V gene TRBV2; no firm D call. The germline gives CDR1 SNHLY, CDR2 FYNNEI. The V gene lost 6 bases and the J gene lost 2 bases, with 7 bases spanning the gap. This CDR3 comprises 12 residues.

The rearrangement uses TRBV29-1 and TRBJ2-6, with D hard to call. The germline gives CDR1 SQVTM, CDR2 ANQGSEA. The CDR3 runs to 10 residues. Trimming pared 8 bases from V and 8 bases from J, leaving 7 bases between. This CDR3 reads CSHDSNVLTF. The DNA of the CDR3 is TGCAGCCACGACTCCAACGTCCTGACTTTC.

The rearrangement links TRBV4-3 to TRBJ2-1; D remains unclear. Germline V gene sequence: CDR1 LGHNA, CDR2 YSLEER. V dropped 1 base and J dropped 0 bases, with 13 bases sitting between them. The CDR3 is made up of 17 amino acids. The CDR3: CASSQGEADRSYNEQFF. In DNA, the CDR3 is TGCGCCAGCAGCCAAGGTGAGGCGGATCGCTCCTACAATGAGCAGTTCTTC.

The chain carries TRBV11-2 and TRBJ2-1, with TRBD1 as a possible D gene (5 bases). The CDR3 consists of 15 residues. Per germline, CDR1 SGHAT and CDR2 FQNNGV. V lost 5 bases to trimming and J lost 8 bases, with 19 bases between them. Here the CDR3 DNA reads TGTGCCAGCAGCCCAGGGCCCAGCCTATATCATGAGCAGTTCTTC. Translated, it gives CASSPGPSLYHEQFF.

The genes are TRBV29-1 and TRBJ1-2, with 7 bases matching TRBD1. The ends lost 7 bases at V and 6 bases at J; junction bases unmatched: 8. This CDR3 region has 12 residues. Per the germline V gene, CDR1 is SQVTM and CDR2 is ANQGSEA. As DNA, the CDR3 is TGCAGCGAGCTCGGGACAGCCGATGGCTACACCTTC. This gives the protein CSELGTADGYTF.

The chain joins TRBV7-8 to TRBJ1-1; TRBD1 matches at 9 bases. J lost 4 bases, V lost 5 bases, and 8 bases had no gene match. CDR3 size: 15 residues. Germline V gene data show CDR1 as SGHVS and CDR2 as FQNEAQ. For the CDR3, the DNA is TGTGCCAGCAGCCTACAGGGGGCGATTAGCACTGAAGCTTTCTTT. It codes for CASSLQGAISTEAFF.

The chain recombines TRBV19 with TRBJ1-4, with D uncertain. There are 12 residues in the CDR3. V shed 3 bases and J shed 8 bases, with 7 bases lying between them. Germline CDR1 and CDR2: LNHDA and SQIVND (reference sequence). The chain's CDR3 is CASSMNREKLFF. The CDR3 region has the DNA TGTGCCAGTAGTATGAATCGGGAAAAACTGTTTTTT.

The chain employs TRBV19 and TRBJ2-3, with D perhaps matching TRBD1 (6 bases). CDR3 length: 15 amino acids. V was cut by 5 bases and J by 0 bases, with 12 bases left in between. In germline, CDR1 is LNHDA, CDR2 SQIVND (reference sequence). The chain's CDR3 is CASSLVGGSTDTQYF. CDR3 DNA sequence: TGTGCCAGTAGTCTCGTTGGGGGCAGCACAGATACGCAGTATTTT.

J is TRBJ2-7 and V is TRBV7-3; 8 bases line up with TRBD2. The CDR3 has 15 amino acids. The ends lost 1 base at V and 7 bases at J; junction bases unmatched: 9. Germline values: CDR1 SGHTA, CDR2 FQGTGA. The CDR3 nucleotides read TGTGCCAGCAGCTTAATTGGCGGGGGGACGTTGGAGCAGTACTTC. This translates into CASSLIGGGTLEQYF.

V and J are TRBV5-6 and TRBJ2-7, with D possibly being TRBD2 (6 bases). The CDR3 runs to 15 residues. V was clipped by 1 base and J by 6 bases, with 17 bases between them. CDR1 is SGHDT, CDR2 YYEEEE, per germline. CDR3 residues: CASSLQQTRFAEQYF. The CDR3 DNA is TGTGCCAGCAGCTTGCAACAGACTAGATTCGCCGAGCAGTACTTC.

The chain combines TRBV6-1 with TRBJ2-5, with D hard to call. Germline V gene lookup returns CDR1 MNHNS and CDR2 SASEGT. V was pared by 0 bases and J by 1 base, with 6 bases between. This CDR3 contains 14 residues. CDR3 nucleotides: TGTGCCAGCAGTGAAGCGGCAGGCCAAGAGACCCAGTACTTC. Translation gives CASSEAAGQETQYF.

V gene TRBV7-2 combines with J gene TRBJ2-4; TRBD2 agrees at 7 bases. Trimming removed 5 bases from V and 8 bases from J; junction bases left unmatched: 15. This CDR3 has 16 residues. The V gene's germline CDR1 is SGHTA and CDR2 FQGNSA. This chain's CDR3 is CASSESGAPAGDIQYF. The CDR3 nucleotides read TGTGCCAGCAGCGAGAGCGGGGCACCCGCCGGGGACATTCAGTACTTC.

Regarding this clone: The junction and the germline gene differ at one end; a read error may be behind it. The rearrangement joins TRBV6-1 to TRBJ1-1, with D perhaps matching TRBD1 (6 bases). CDR1 MNHNS and CDR2 SASEGT come from the germline V gene. The CDR3 is 11 amino acids. The CDR3 sequence: CASSDPGVEIF. For the CDR3, the DNA is TGTGCCAGCAGTGACCCAGGGGTGGAAATCTTT.

The chain carries TRBV5-1 and TRBJ1-5, with TRBD1 matching 7 bases. Germline CDR1 SGHRS, CDR2 YFSETQ. This CDR3 is built from 14 residues. V was clipped by 4 bases and J by 7 bases; unmatched bases: 8. CDR3 DNA: TGCGCCAGCAGCCCCTCAGGGGGTGGGCAGCCCCAGCATTTT. It codes for CASSPSGGGQPQHF. The full variable domain, with the rest looked up from reference TRBV5-1 and TRBJ1-5, is KAGVTQTPRYLIKTRGQQVTLSCSPISGHRSVSWYQQTPGQGLQFLFEYFSETQRNKGNFPGRFSGRQFSNSRSEMNVSTLELGDSALYLCASSPSGGGQPQHFGDGTRLSIL.

This CDR3 is CASRGGRGRDEQFF. The CDR3 DNA follows: TGTGCCAGTAGGGGGGGACGGGGAAGAGATGAGCAGTTCTTC. This chain connects TRBV19 to TRBJ2-1; TRBD2 might be the D (6 bases). Germline CDR1 LNHDA, CDR2 SQIVND (reference sequence). The CDR3 has 14 residues. The V end was cut by 6 bases, the J end by 8 bases, with 17 bases between.

The chain has TRBV20-1 and TRBJ1-2, with no clear D. The V end lost 3 bases, the J end lost 10 bases, and 12 bases lay between the germline ends. The CDR3 has 11 residues. Per germline, CDR1 DFQATT and CDR2 SNEGSKA (reference sequence). The CDR3, as DNA: TGCAGTGCTAGTTTTGCGGACTTCTACACCTTC. Its protein is CSASFADFYTF.

The chain employs TRBV9 and TRBJ2-3; TRBD1 aligns across 9 bases. Unmatched junction bases numbered 8, after V lost 3 bases and J lost 3 bases. Germline values: CDR1 SGDLS, CDR2 YYNGEE. The CDR3 contains 16 residues. The chain's CDR3 is CASSASGQGVTDTQYF. The CDR3 DNA is TGTGCCAGCAGCGCTTCGGGACAGGGTGTTACAGATACGCAGTATTTT.

The rearrangement joins TRBV18 to TRBJ2-1, with unresolved D. Germline V gives CDR1 KGHSH, CDR2 LQKENI. Trimming removed 2 bases from V and 6 bases from J, with 8 bases in between. The CDR3 totals 13 residues. This chain's CDR3 is CASSPSASNEQFF. CDR3 in DNA: TGTGCCAGCTCACCAAGTGCTAGCAATGAGCAGTTCTTC.

This chain connects TRBV18 to TRBJ2-7, with TRBD1 matching 7 bases. Germline loops: CDR1 KGHSH, CDR2 LQKENI. The CDR3 sequence is 16 residues long. V trimming: 1 base; J trimming: 2 bases; junction bases outside the gene matches: 8. The chain's CDR3 is CASSPLRQGFPYEQYF. CDR3 nucleotides: TGTGCCAGCTCACCACTCCGACAGGGTTTCCCCTACGAGCAGTACTTC.

The rearrangement links TRBV18 to TRBJ2-1; 11 nucleotides match TRBD2. Germline V gene lookup returns CDR1 KGHSH and CDR2 LQKENI. This CDR3 spans 14 amino acids. The junction had 1 base not matched to a gene; V was cut back by 3 bases and J by 6 bases. The CDR3 reads CASSPSGRANEQFF. DNA of the CDR3: TGTGCCAGCTCACCTAGCGGGAGGGCCAATGAGCAGTTCTTC. Variable domain in full (rest from reference TRBV18 and TRBJ2-1): NAGVMQNPRHLVRRRGQEARLRCSPMKGHSHVYWYRQLPEEGLKFMVYLQKENIIDESGMPKERFSAEFPKEGPSILRIQQVVRGDSAAYFCASSPSGRANEQFFGPGTRLTVL.

The chain links TRBV30 to TRBJ2-1; 9 positions agree with TRBD1. The V and J ends lost 3 bases and 5 bases, in that order; junction bases with no gene match: 11. CDR1 and CDR2 (germline): GTSNPN, SVGIG (reference sequence). The CDR3 totals 16 residues. CDR3 DNA sequence: TGTGCCTGGAGCCCCGGGACAGGGACAGGGAACAATGAGCAGTTCTTC. The encoded protein is CAWSPGTGTGNNEQFF.

The rearrangement joins TRBV5-6 to TRBJ1-4; no clear D gene. The CDR3 totals 13 residues. Germline-derived CDR1 and CDR2 are SGHDT and YYEEEE. V lost 1 base, J lost 6 bases, and 7 bases lay in between. CDR3 protein: CASSLRVDEKLFF. The CDR3 bases are TGTGCCAGCAGCTTGCGGGTTGATGAAAAACTGTTTTTT.

This chain links TRBV6-5 with TRBJ2-2, with TRBD2 matching 8 bases. There are 16 residues in the CDR3. The ends lost 4 bases at V and 2 bases at J; junction bases unmatched: 6. The germline gives CDR1 MNHEY, CDR2 SVGAGI. The DNA for the CDR3 is TGTGCCAGCAGTTCGGTAGCGGGACGAAACACCGGGGAGCTGTTTTTT. It specifies CASSSVAGRNTGELFF.

The V and J genes are TRBV7-9 and TRBJ1-4; 7 bases line up with TRBD1. Germline V lookup: CDR1 SEHNR, CDR2 FQNEAQ (reference sequence). This CDR3 has 14 residues. The ends lost 5 bases at V and 10 bases at J; junction bases unmatched: 10. For the CDR3, the DNA is TGTGCCAGCAGCGCCAGGGGGAACGGGGGAAAACTGTTTTTT. Translating it yields CASSARGNGGKLFF.

This clone was recorded once. The J gene is TRBJ2-7, the V gene TRBV27, with D perhaps matching TRBD1 (5 bases). Trimming pared 9 bases from V and 8 bases from J, leaving 17 bases between. Germline CDR1 MNHEY, CDR2 SMNVEV (reference sequence). The CDR3 has 12 amino acids. The CDR3 loop reads CARQDLLTQQYF. CDR3 sequence (DNA): TGTGCCAGACAGGACCTACTTACCCAGCAGTACTTC.

This sequence joins TRBV5-1 and TRBJ2-3; TRBD2 matches 10 bases. The CDR3 spans 15 residues. CDR1 and CDR2 from the germline V gene are SGHRS and YFSETQ. The V segment lost 4 bases and the J segment 3 bases; nucleotides outside the gene matches: 5. CDR3 protein: CASSVLAGATDTQYF. The DNA for the CDR3 is TGCGCCAGCAGCGTTCTAGCGGGGGCGACAGATACGCAGTATTTT. The full variable domain, in which reference TRBV5-1 and TRBJ2-3 provide the parts outside the CDR3, is KAGVTQTPRYLIKTRGQQVTLSCSPISGHRSVSWYQQTPGQGLQFLFEYFSETQRNKGNFPGRFSGRQFSNSRSEMNVSTLELGDSALYLCASSVLAGATDTQYFGPGTRLTVL.

The CDR3, as DNA: TGCAGCGTTGAGGCTCAGGGATTGGATACGCAGTATTTT. This codes for CSVEAQGLDTQYF. This rearrangement joins TRBV29-1 to TRBJ2-3, with D perhaps TRBD1 (5 bases). The CDR3 runs to 13 residues. With 3 bases removed from V and 6 bases from J, the gap between germline ends came to 13 bases. Germline CDR1 SQVTM, CDR2 ANQGSEA.

The rearrangement links TRBV18 to TRBJ1-1; perhaps TRBD1 as D (6 bases). Germline V lookup: CDR1 KGHSH, CDR2 LQKENI. The CDR3 extends over 14 amino acids. V was trimmed by 4 bases and J by 3 bases, leaving 12 bases between them. In DNA form, the CDR3 reads TGTGCCAGCTCACACCGGGACATGGACACTGAAGCTTTCTTT. Residues: CASSHRDMDTEAFF. The entire variable domain, with the rest obtained from reference TRBV18 and TRBJ1-1, is as follows: NAGVMQNPRHLVRRRGQEARLRCSPMKGHSHVYWYRQLPEEGLKFMVYLQKENIIDESGMPKERFSAEFPKEGPSILRIQQVVRGDSAAYFCASSHRDMDTEAFFGQGTRLTVV.